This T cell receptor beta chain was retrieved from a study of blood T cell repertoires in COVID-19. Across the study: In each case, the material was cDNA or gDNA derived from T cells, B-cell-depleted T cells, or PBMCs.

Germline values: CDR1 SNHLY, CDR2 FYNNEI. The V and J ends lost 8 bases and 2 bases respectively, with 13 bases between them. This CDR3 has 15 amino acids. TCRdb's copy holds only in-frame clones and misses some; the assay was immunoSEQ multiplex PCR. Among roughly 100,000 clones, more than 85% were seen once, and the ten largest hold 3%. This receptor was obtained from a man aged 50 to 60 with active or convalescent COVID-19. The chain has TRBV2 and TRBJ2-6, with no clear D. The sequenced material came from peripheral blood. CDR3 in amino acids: CASSPEAPGANVLTF. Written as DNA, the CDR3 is TGTGCCAGCTCCCCTGAGGCCCCTGGGGCCAACGTCCTGACTTTC.